This T cell receptor beta chain was sequenced for a study of blood T cell repertoires in COVID-19. Germline V lookup: CDR1 LGHNA, CDR2 YSLEER. This CDR3 contains 16 residues. V was pared by 2 bases and J by 9 bases, with 22 bases between. In the original analysis: Quantification of nucleated cells was approximated via reference gene primer amplification. The protocol was immunoSEQ multiplex PCR, while the TCRdb copy is restricted to in-frame clones and leaves out a portion. V and J calls and clone size are as listed in that table; D and trimming were resolved from the DNA. The repertoire holds tens of thousands of clones, with 85% to 90% as singletons.

The sequenced sample consisted of peripheral blood. The receptor was isolated from an elderly man with acute or convalescent COVID-19. V is TRBV4-3 and J is TRBJ1-1; D ambiguous. The CDR3 coding sequence is TGCGCCAGCAGCCAACAAAACACAGTACACATTGAGAAAGCTTTCTTT. As protein: CASSQQNTVHIEKAFF.